This T cell receptor beta chain was sequenced during a study of CD8 T cells in Susac syndrome (dated by TCRdb to between 2018 and 2021). For context, the study as a whole: The study used repertoire sequencing to test whether antigen drove CD8+ T cell activation and differentiation in Susac syndrome. Clonality of the CD8+ T cell repertoire was compared between roughly twelve healthy donors, approximately 14 Susac syndrome patients and around 15 multiple sclerosis patients. The investigation overall reported the following: The study acknowledged that relatively few individuals were included in the TCR sequencing and HLA analysis.

Peripheral blood CD8+ and CD4+ T cells from healthy donors, Susac syndrome patients and multiple sclerosis patients were profiled using high-throughput TCR beta sequencing. Healthy donors were included as age- and sex-matched controls. Bulk CD8+ and CD4+ T cells were purified magnetically by negative isolation, whereas CD8+ TEMRA cells were enriched by FACS. Blood was collected in EDTA tubes and processed within 24 hours, with PBMCs isolated through density gradient centrifugation. PBMCs intended for TCR sequencing were cryopreserved in liquid nitrogen and thawed later in a water bath at 37 degrees C. Purity of sorted or isolated CD4+, CD8+ and CD8+ TEMRA cells was at least 90%. CDR1 and CDR2 are drawn from the germline V gene (reference sequence): SGHNT, YYREEE. CDR3 length: 13 amino acids, cysteine to phenylalanine. Only the CDR3 portion is preserved as DNA: 39 bases, with reading frame beginning at the first base. V is clipped by 4 bases and J by 8 bases, and the sequence between their germline boundaries is 13 bases long.

Comment on this clonotype: Its antigen remains undetermined. The record has no base qualities; no much larger clone is one base away.

RNA was extracted with the RNeasy kit and about 0.45 to 1 ug was reverse transcribed using random hexamers. The immunoSEQ multiplex PCR assay, covering 54 Vbeta and 13 Jbeta segments, was used to amplify TCR beta CDR3 regions. PCR amplification bias was corrected using a synthetic template baseline for primer optimization and computational correction. Per the source publication's procedure: Reads were annotated to V, D and J genes according to IMGT and were analyzed with immunoSEQ Analyzer, with only productive sequences retained. To calculate clonality, Shannon entropy was normalized by log2 of the number of productive unique sequences and then subtracted from one. For each patient and control, public and private clones were evaluated within the 100 most prevalent clones. A clone was defined as Susac-specific if it was absent from the healthy and MS cohorts, from over a thousand published viral clones and from other ImmuneACCESS disease sequences. In-frame beta chains were kept once TCRdb had trimmed the public reads at Q25 with fastp and called clones with MiXCR. Entries that share a CDR3 protein sequence are merged under the most common genes and DNA. The V and J calls were not made by the authors but by TCRdb's processing. This sample lists more than 110,000 distinct CDR3 sequences; 94% were detected once. The top ten clonotypes cover approximately 0.3% of the sample.

This clonotype originated in a human donor in good health. The source material was CD8+ T cells from PBMCs. Here the chain combines TRBV5-4 and TRBJ2-1; the D region may be TRBD1 or TRBD2, each matching 5 bases equally. Read as DNA, the sequence is TGTGCCAGCAGCCCGAGGGGTTTAGATGAGCAGTTCTTC. Translation gives CASSPRGLDEQFF.